This is a list of T cell receptor beta chains from one sample in a study of coeliac disease. Here immunoSEQ multiplex PCR was the method, and the copy in TCRdb shows in-frame clones only, minus some. The sample shows about 2,500 clones, approximately 70% of them seen only once. The specimen sequenced was lamina propria lymphocytes from the gut. The receptor source for this set is a woman aged 70 to 79 with celiac disease on a gluten-free diet. The CDR3 runs from the conserved cysteine through the conserved F or W. D genes are given only for firm matches. Clone size is not always given. Where it is, it says once, few, many or a class for expanded clones.

TRBD2	few	TRBV6-5	TRBJ2-3	TGTGCCAGCACTCCTCTAGCGGGAGTTTTTTATACGCAGTATTTT	CASTPLAGVFYTQYF
TRBD1	.	TRBV30	TRBJ1-4	TGTGCCTGGAGTGGGAACCGGGACAGGGCGAATGAAAAACTGTTTTTT	CAWSGNRDRANEKLFF
.	few	TRBV15	TRBJ2-3	TGTGCCACCAGCGGGGAGAGGGCAGATACGCAGTATTTT	CATSGERADTQYF
TRBD1	.	TRBV19	TRBJ1-5	TGTGCCAGTAGGACTGGGGGACAGAGGAATCAGCCCCAGCATTTT	CASRTGGQRNQPQHF
.	large	TRBV6-5	TRBJ2-3	TGTGCCAGCAGTACGTGGACAGCGTTTAGGGATACGCAGTATTTT	CASSTWTAFRDTQYF
TRBD1	.	TRBV2	TRBJ1-1	TGTGCCAGCATACCACAGGGGGGGACTGAAGCTTTCTTT	CASIPQGGTEAFF
.	.	TRBV7-6	TRBJ2-3	TGTGCCAGCAGCTTAGGTGCAAGGGGGACCACAGATACGCAGTATTTT	CASSLGARGTTDTQYF
.	.	TRBV28	TRBJ2-6	TGTGCCAGCAGTGGGTTGACACAAAGTCGGGCCAACGTCCTGACTTTC	CASSGLTQSRANVLTF
TRBD1	.	TRBV5-4	TRBJ1-2	TGTGCCAGCAGCTTGGCCGACAGGGGGGCAAGGAGGGGCTACACCTTC	CASSLADRGARRGYTF
TRBD1	.	TRBV7-6	TRBJ2-5	TGTGCCAGCAGCGGATGGGGGACAGGGGGCAAGGAGACCCAGTACTTC	CASSGWGTGGKETQYF
.	.	TRBV7-9	TRBJ1-4	TGTGCCAGCGGGGCGTGGGATAATGAAAAACTGTTTTTT	CASGAWDNEKLFF
.	few	TRBV21-1	TRBJ2-4	TGTGCCAGCAGCAAAGTTCGGAGGAACATTCAGTACTTC	CASSKVRRNIQYF
.	.	TRBV28	TRBJ1-5	TGTGCCAGTTCAGCCCGGGGGGTGGTTGGTCAGCCCCAGCATTTT	CASSARGVVGQPQHF
.	.	TRBV21-1	TRBJ2-7	TGTGCCAGCAGCATGAGATTCGGGACAGGGGGCAGCGAGCAGTACTTC	CASSMRFGTGGSEQYF
TRBD2	once	TRBV7-2	TRBJ2-5	TGTGCCAGCAGCTTAGCGTGGCGGGAGATCCCAGAGACCCAGTACTTC	CASSLAWREIPETQYF
.	.	TRBV29-1	TRBJ2-3	TGCAGCGTTGATTCAGGGGCAGATACGCAGTATTTT	CSVDSGADTQYF
.	.	TRBV6-5	TRBJ1-2	TGTGCCAGCAGACCACAAACGAAAATAAAGGGCTACACCTTC	CASRPQTKIKGYTF
TRBD2	.	TRBV28	TRBJ2-1	TGTGCCAGCAGTTTTAGGGCGGGAGTTCGGGCCCTCTCCTACAATGAGCAGTTCTTC	CASSFRAGVRALSYNEQFF
.	.	TRBV4-2	TRBJ1-6	TGTGCCAGCAGCCAAGATGTGGCAGAGAGGAATGATAATTCACCCCTCCACTTT	CASSQDVAERNDNSPLHF
.	large	TRBV5-1	TRBJ1-1	TGCGCCAGCAGCTTGGACAGATTTAGGAACACTGAAGCTTTCTTT	CASSLDRFRNTEAFF
.	.	TRBV11-3	TRBJ2-3	TGTGCCAGCAGCCCCTACGGGGATACGCAGTATTTT	CASSPYGDTQYF
TRBD2	.	TRBV7-3	TRBJ2-1	TGTGCCAGCAGCTTAACCTTGGCTGAAGCGGGAGAGCAGTTCTTC	CASSLTLAEAGEQFF
TRBD1	.	TRBV10-2	TRBJ1-2	TGCGCCAGCAGGGGACAGGGCTATGGCTACACCTTC	CASRGQGYGYTF
TRBD2	.	TRBV5-4	TRBJ2-7	TGTGCCAGCAGCCCAAGGGAGGGCAGCTCCTACGAGCAGTACTTC	CASSPREGSSYEQYF
.	few	TRBV18	TRBJ1-1	TGTGCCAGCTCACCACGAGGCAACGCTAACACTGAAGCTTTCTTT	CASSPRGNANTEAFF
.	.	TRBV4-1	TRBJ2-2	TGCGCCAGCAGCCAAGATCCCGGGGCCGGGGAGCTGTTTTTT	CASSQDPGAGELFF
TRBD2	.	TRBV9	TRBJ2-1	TGTGCCAGCAGCGTAGAAGGACTAGGTTACAATGAGCAGTTCTTC	CASSVEGLGYNEQFF
TRBD1	large	TRBV6-1	TRBJ1-5	TGTGCCAGCAGTAAACCCGGGACAGGAGATCAGCCCCAGCATTTT	CASSKPGTGDQPQHF
TRBD2	.	TRBV7-3	TRBJ2-1	TGTGCCAGCAGCCCATCGAGTCTAGCGGGAGGGGATGAGCAGTTCTTC	CASSPSSLAGGDEQFF
TRBD2	.	TRBV7-8	TRBJ2-2	TGTGCCAGCAGCCTACGGACTAGCGGGGTCACCGGGGAGCTGTTTTTT	CASSLRTSGVTGELFF
TRBD1	.	TRBV2	TRBJ1-2	TGTGCCAGCAGTGCCCCCGGGACAGGGGGATTCGGCTATGGCTACACCTTC	CASSAPGTGGFGYGYTF
.	once	TRBV12-2	TRBJ2-1	TGTGCAAGTCGCTCCAGCGGGGGGGCCACCGATGAGCAGTTCTTC	CASRSSGGATDEQFF
.	.	TRBV15	TRBJ2-1	TGTGCCACCTATAATCCGGAGCGCCTTGTCAATGAGCAGTTCTTC	CATYNPERLVNEQFF
.	once	TRBV6-5	TRBJ2-1	TGTGCCAGCAGTTACGGGGGGGAGCAGTTCTTC	CASSYGGEQFF
.	.	TRBV27	TRBJ1-1	TGTGCCAGCAGCAAACGGGACTCTGGGAACACTGAAGCTTTCTTT	CASSKRDSGNTEAFF
TRBD1	.	TRBV6-1	TRBJ1-1	TGTGCCAGCAGTGGGGGACAGGGACGGGCGAACACTGAAGCTTTCTTT	CASSGGQGRANTEAFF
TRBD2	.	TRBV11-2	TRBJ2-3	TGTGCCAGCAGGCCAACTAGCGGCTACACAGATACGCAGTATTTT	CASRPTSGYTDTQYF
TRBD1	few	TRBV29-1	TRBJ1-2	TGCAGCGCTACGCAAACAGGGGACTATGGCTACACCTTC	CSATQTGDYGYTF
TRBD2	.	TRBV30	TRBJ2-4	TGTGCCTGGAGTGTGGGGGGGAATTCGGCCAAAAACATTCAGTACTTC	CAWSVGGNSAKNIQYF
TRBD2	.	TRBV7-9	TRBJ2-6	TGTGCCTTAGCTAGCGGGTACTCTACTGCCTCTGGGGCCAACGTCCTGACTTTC	CALASGYSTASGANVLTF
.	.	TRBV5-4	TRBJ2-7	TGTGCCAGCAGCTCTCGAGGGCCCGGCGAGCAGTACTTC	CASSSRGPGEQYF
.	.	TRBV4-3	TRBJ1-2	TGCGCCAGCAGCCAACCAGGGCAGGGTGGCTACACCTTC	CASSQPGQGGYTF
TRBD1	.	TRBV6-1	TRBJ1-1	TGTGCCAGCAGTGACTCAGGGGGTTTGAACACTGAAGCTTTCTTT	CASSDSGGLNTEAFF
TRBD2	large	TRBV29-1	TRBJ2-1	TGCAGCGTTGACGGGCTAGCGGGGGGCCTGGAGCAGTTCTTC	CSVDGLAGGLEQFF
.	.	TRBV5-6	TRBJ2-1	TGTGCCAGCAGCTTGGTACGGGGGTCAACCTACAATGAGCAGTTCTTC	CASSLVRGSTYNEQFF
.	.	TRBV21-1	TRBJ1-4	TGTGCCAGCAGCAACCAGGGACAGCATGAAAAACTGTTTTTT	CASSNQGQHEKLFF
.	.	TRBV14	TRBJ2-1	TGTGCCAGCAGCCAAGATACCCTAACCCTGTTCTTC	CASSQDTLTLFF
.	.	TRBV25-1	TRBJ2-2	TGTGCCAGCAGTGAGCGGCAGAAGAACACCGGGGAGCTGTTTTTT	CASSERQKNTGELFF